Below, 30 T cell receptor beta chains from the same sample are listed, as sequenced in a study of cytomegalovirus exposure and HLA in healthy donors. PCR primers comprised 60 Vbeta and 13 Jbeta primers. Clones were read by immunoSEQ multiplex PCR, and TCRdb kept only the in-frame ones, dropping some. The profile shows 110,000 or so clones, 75% to 85% of them singletons. Material: PBMCs. These receptors were obtained from a man in his late teens or twenties in good health and CMV-seronegative.

The chain recombines TRBV30 with TRBJ2-7; the D is unclear. V dropped 3 bases and J dropped 3 bases, with 12 bases sitting between them. Germline V lookup: CDR1 GTSNPN, CDR2 SVGIG (reference sequence). This CDR3 comprises 13 residues. The CDR3 region is CAWSETLSYEQYF. CDR3 coding DNA: TGTGCCTGGAGCGAGACTTTAAGCTACGAGCAGTACTTC.

The chain carries TRBV28 and TRBJ2-7, with 11 bases fitting TRBD1. With 10 bases clipped from V and 7 bases from J, the junction kept 9 bases outside the gene matches. CDR3 size: 13 residues. Germline V gene data show CDR1 as MDHEN and CDR2 as SYDVKM. The CDR3 DNA follows: TGTGCCACCAGGGACAGGGGGAACCGGGAGCAGTACTTC. Translated: CATRDRGNREQYF.

V and J are TRBV19 and TRBJ1-5; 9 bases match TRBD1. The CDR3 has 18 residues. Per the germline V gene, CDR1 is LNHDA and CDR2 is SQIVND (reference sequence). Unmatched junction bases numbered 16, after V lost 5 bases and J lost 5 bases. In DNA form, the CDR3 reads TGTGCCAGTAGTCCGAGGGGACAGGGCGTTAAGGGAGATCAGCCCCAGCATTTT. Its translation is CASSPRGQGVKGDQPQHF.

This clone came up a few times. V gene TRBV28 combines with J gene TRBJ1-2; D is perhaps TRBD1 (5 bases). The CDR3 loop spans 13 amino acids. Trimming left V 1 base short and J 8 bases short, with 11 bases between. Germline loops: CDR1 MDHEN, CDR2 SYDVKM. The CDR3 coding sequence is TGTGCCAGCAGTTTATCTGCAGGGATAGGCTACACCTTC. This sequence encodes CASSLSAGIGYTF.

This rearrangement joins TRBV19 to TRBJ2-7; 7 bases are a match to TRBD2. With V trimmed by 5 bases and J by 0 bases, 7 bases remained unmatched. From germline, CDR1 is LNHDA and CDR2 SQIVND (reference sequence). This CDR3 is built from 15 residues. The CDR3 DNA is TGTGCCAGTAGTTTCGCTAGCGGTCGCTCCTACGAGCAGTACTTC. This sequence encodes CASSFASGRSYEQYF.

This clone was recorded once. The CDR3 region has the DNA TGTGCCACCAGTTTAAGGGGCTATGGACAGCTAAGTTATAGCAATCAGCCCCAGCATTTT. Encoded protein: CATSLRGYGQLSYSNQPQHF. The V gene is TRBV15, the J gene TRBJ1-5; possible D gene TRBD1, 6 bases. Germline values: CDR1 LNHNV, CDR2 YYDKDF (reference sequence). V gave up 6 bases and J gave up 0 bases, with 27 bases separating them. This CDR3 has 20 residues.

The chain carries TRBV11-2 and TRBJ2-5, with D tentatively TRBD2 (6 bases). Trimming cost V 5 bases and J 2 bases, with 18 bases left between them. The CDR3 is 16 amino acids. Germline assignment: CDR1 SGHAT and CDR2 FQNNGV. The CDR3 DNA reads as TGTGCCAGCAGCCGGAAACGTAGCGGCAAACAAGAGACCCAGTACTTC. Translated, it gives CASSRKRSGKQETQYF.

The rearrangement links TRBV4-3 to TRBJ1-1; D gene uncertain. Germline values: CDR1 LGHNA, CDR2 YSLEER. V shed 0 bases and J shed 11 bases, with 16 bases lying between them. The CDR3 contains 14 residues. The CDR3 reads CASSQEGRLAGAFF. The CDR3 coding sequence is TGCGCCAGCAGCCAAGAGGGGAGACTGGCTGGGGCTTTCTTT.

This chain joins TRBV5-5 and TRBJ1-2, with 8 bases aligning to TRBD1. The CDR3 covers 17 residues. Germline V gene sequence: CDR1 SGHKS, CDR2 YYEKEE (reference sequence). The V and J ends lost 2 bases and 0 bases, in that order; junction bases with no gene match: 9. CDR3 in DNA: TGTGCCAGCAGCTTCTTTTGGACAGGGACAACTAACTATGGCTACACCTTC. Amino acid sequence: CASSFFWTGTTNYGYTF. The complete variable domain, with remaining parts taken from reference TRBV5-5 and TRBJ1-2, reads DAGVTQSPTHLIKTRGQQVTLRCSPISGHKSVSWYQQVLGQGPQFIFQYYEKEERGRGNFPDRFSARQFPNYSSELNVNALLLGDSALYLCASSFFWTGTTNYGYTFGSGTRLTVV.

J is TRBJ2-7 and V is TRBV4-2; the D gene is possibly TRBD1 (6 bases). The germline V gene has CDR1 LGHNA and CDR2 YNFKEQ. The CDR3 has 14 amino acids. Trimming shortened V by 3 bases and J by 0 bases, and 9 bases separated the two germline ends. DNA of the CDR3: TGTGCCAGCAGCCAGACAGGAAGCTCCTACGAGCAGTACTTC. Translating gives CASSQTGSSYEQYF.

This chain links TRBV19 with TRBJ1-5, with 9 bases matching TRBD1. The germline V gene encodes CDR1 LNHDA and CDR2 SQIVND (reference sequence). The CDR3 length is 18 residues. The J segment lost 2 bases and the V segment lost 3 bases, leaving 11 bases of the junction unmatched. The CDR3 DNA reads TGTGCCAGTAGTATTCTTTGGGACAGGGAGGAAGGCAATCAGCCCCAGCATTTT. It translates to CASSILWDREEGNQPQHF.

The chain uses TRBV25-1 and TRBJ2-3, with TRBD1 as a possible D gene (6 bases). Trimming removed 1 base from V and 2 bases from J, with 10 bases in between. This CDR3 contains 15 residues. From germline, CDR1 is MGHDK and CDR2 SYGVNS. In DNA, the CDR3 is TGTGCCAGCAGTGAATCCCGGACAGCCACAGATACGCAGTATTTT. This codes for CASSESRTATDTQYF.

The chain joins TRBV5-4 to TRBJ1-1; the match to TRBD1 covers 9 bases. The length of the CDR3 is 15 residues. CDR1 is SGHNT, CDR2 YYREEE, per germline (reference sequence). Germline trimming cut 3 bases from V and 0 bases from J; bases unmatched to any gene: 3. The CDR3 region has the DNA TGTGCCAGCAGCTGGGGACAGGGTTTGAACACTGAAGCTTTCTTT. Residues: CASSWGQGLNTEAFF.

The genes are TRBV7-9 and TRBJ2-5; TRBD2 is a possible D gene (5 bases). V was cut by 3 bases and J by 5 bases, with 10 bases left in between. The CDR3 loop spans 13 amino acids. Germline CDR1 is SEHNR and CDR2 is FQNEAQ (reference sequence). CDR3 DNA sequence: TGTGCCAGCAGCTTTAGCCGGAGGGAGACCCAGTACTTC. This codes for CASSFSRRETQYF.

The rearrangement uses TRBV27 and TRBJ2-7, with 11 positions matching TRBD1. CDR1 MNHEY and CDR2 SMNVEV come from the germline V gene (reference sequence). V shed 6 bases, J shed 4 bases, and the junction held 5 bases outside the gene matches. CDR3 length equals 14 residues. CDR3 nucleotide sequence: TGTGCCAGCAGATGGGACAGGGGGACGTACGAGCAGTACTTC. It encodes CASRWDRGTYEQYF.

The sample holds a few counts of this clone. The chain recombines TRBV10-2 with TRBJ1-2, with a tentative D call TRBD1 (5 bases). The CDR3 is 14 residues long. Germline values: CDR1 WSHSY, CDR2 SAAADI. Between the trimmed V and J ends, which lost 0 bases and 2 bases, there was a span of 7 bases. The CDR3 DNA sequence: TGCGCCAGCAGTGAGTCTCGGGGGAACTATGGCTACACCTTC. The encoded protein is CASSESRGNYGYTF.

The chain is built from TRBV6-4 and TRBJ1-1, with 8 bases matching TRBD1. Germline assignment: CDR1 MRHNA and CDR2 SNTAGT. The CDR3 has 14 residues. V lost 6 bases to trimming and J lost 6 bases; unmatched junction nucleotides: 9. CDR3 in DNA: TGTGCCAGCAGGGTGGACAGGGACCGGGCTGAAGCTTTCTTT. Translating it yields CASRVDRDRAEAFF.

With respect to this clone: No DNA is shown, since the ends of the CDR3 on it are uncertain; the CDR3 is the one TCRdb lists. The chain joins TRBV7-9 to TRBJ1-4. From germline, CDR1 is SEHNR and CDR2 FQNEAQ (reference sequence). The CDR3 has 17 residues if both end residues are counted. CDR3 in amino acids: CASSLGRWIQLMKNCFF.

V and J are TRBV27 and TRBJ2-7, with 13 bases lining up with TRBD2. CDR1 is MNHEY, CDR2 SMNVEV, per germline (reference sequence). The CDR3 sequence is 16 residues long. The V and J ends lost 6 bases and 0 bases, in that order; junction bases with no gene match: 5. CDR3 sequence: CASSPRTSGSSYEQYF. DNA of the CDR3: TGTGCCAGCAGCCCCCGGACTAGCGGGAGCTCCTACGAGCAGTACTTC.

The genes are TRBV18 and TRBJ2-3, with a weak D call TRBD2 (5 bases). Germline CDR1 KGHSH, CDR2 LQKENI. The CDR3 is 14 amino acids. V was shortened by 3 bases and J by 3 bases, with 10 bases between the two germline ends. CDR3 sequence (DNA): TGTGCCAGCTCACCTACGGGATCGACAGATACGCAGTATTTT. Protein sequence: CASSPTGSTDTQYF.

V gene TRBV29-1 combines with J gene TRBJ1-5; unclear D gene. The ends were cut back, 4 bases at V and 2 bases at J, with 9 bases in the middle. The CDR3 runs 13 residues. CDR1 is SQVTM and CDR2 is ANQGSEA in the germline V gene. CDR3 residues: CSVGAAGNQPQHF. CDR3 coding DNA: TGCAGCGTTGGAGCCGCGGGCAATCAGCCCCAGCATTTT. Full variable domain (outside the CDR3, taken from reference TRBV29-1 and TRBJ1-5): SAVISQKPSRDICQRGTSLTIQCQVDSQVTMMFWYRQQPGQSLTLIATANQGSEATYESGFVIDKFPISRPNLTFSTLTVSNMSPEDSSIYLCSVGAAGNQPQHFGDGTRLSIL.

This rearrangement joins TRBV12-5 to TRBJ2-7; D not resolved. Trimming left V 2 bases short and J 0 bases short, with 5 bases between. This CDR3 is built from 13 residues. Germline loops: CDR1 LGHNT, CDR2 FRNRAP. CDR3 region: CASGLLSSYEQYF. In nucleotides, the CDR3 is TGTGCTAGTGGTTTGTTGAGCTCCTACGAGCAGTACTTC.

J is TRBJ1-2 and V is TRBV28; TRBD1 agrees at 11 bases. This CDR3 region has 14 residues. The J segment lost 8 bases and the V segment lost 5 bases, leaving 7 bases of the junction unmatched. The germline CDR1 and CDR2 sequences are MDHEN and SYDVKM. The CDR3 region has the DNA TGTGCCAGCAGTCCCGGACAGGGGGCGGGAGGCTACACCTTC. This translates into CASSPGQGAGGYTF.

V is TRBV6-5 and J is TRBJ2-1; a weak D match, TRBD2 (6 bases). Germline V lookup: CDR1 MNHEY, CDR2 SVGAGI. CDR3 length equals 13 residues. With 2 bases removed from V and 7 bases from J, the gap between germline ends came to 9 bases. CDR3 bases: TGTGCCAGCAGTTACGCTAGCGTGAATGAGCAGTTCTTC. Translation: CASSYASVNEQFF.

The V gene is TRBV7-6, the J gene TRBJ2-1; TRBD2 agrees at 9 bases. Per germline, CDR1 SGHVS and CDR2 FNYEAQ. V gave up 5 bases and J gave up 8 bases; unmatched junction bases: 10. The CDR3 length is 15 residues. The CDR3 is CASSPESGRRYEQFF. As DNA, the CDR3 is TGTGCCAGCAGCCCCGAGAGCGGGAGGAGGTATGAGCAGTTCTTC.

This clone occurred a few times. V and J are TRBV4-3 and TRBJ2-6, with 7 bases aligning to TRBD1. The CDR3 consists of 18 residues. Germline V gene sequence: CDR1 LGHNA, CDR2 YSLEER. The V and J ends lost 0 bases and 2 bases, in that order; junction bases with no gene match: 7. The CDR3 DNA reads TGCGCCAGCAGCCAAGATGGGAACAGGGGAACTGGGGCCAACGTCCTGACTTTC. It yields the protein CASSQDGNRGTGANVLTF.

The chain uses TRBV7-2 and TRBJ1-2, with D unresolved. Per germline, CDR1 SGHTA and CDR2 FQGNSA. CDR3 size: 15 residues. Trimming removed 0 bases at V and 1 base at J, with 9 bases between. The CDR3 region is CASSLATAINYGYTF. DNA of the CDR3: TGTGCCAGCAGCTTAGCCACAGCAATTAACTATGGCTACACCTTC.

The rearrangement joins TRBV6-1 to TRBJ2-3; 8 bases are shared with TRBD1. Germline V gene sequence: CDR1 MNHNS, CDR2 SASEGT. J lost 3 bases, V lost 4 bases, and 0 bases had no gene match. The CDR3 totals 13 residues. The CDR3 DNA follows: TGTGCCAGCAGTGGACAGGGGACAGATACGCAGTATTTT. Residues: CASSGQGTDTQYF.

The rearrangement links TRBV6-6 to TRBJ2-1; TRBD2 aligns across 7 bases. The junction had 10 bases not matched to a gene; V was cut back by 8 bases and J by 3 bases. The V gene's germline CDR1 is MNHNY and CDR2 SVGAGI (reference sequence). The CDR3 runs to 15 residues. CDR3 protein: CASFPPSGNYNEQFF. The CDR3 nucleotides read TGTGCCAGCTTTCCCCCCAGCGGGAACTACAATGAGCAGTTCTTC.

CDR3 nucleotide sequence: TGTGCCAGCAGCTTGGTTCCAACTAGCACAGATACGCAGTATTTT. It is translated as CASSLVPTSTDTQYF. The V gene is TRBV5-6, the J gene TRBJ2-3; D unclear. The ends were cut back, 0 bases at V and 0 bases at J, with 8 bases in the middle. The CDR3 is 15 amino acids. Germline V gene lookup returns CDR1 SGHDT and CDR2 YYEEEE.